This T cell receptor (beta chain) came from a study of siplizumab effects on memory and regulatory T cells (dated by TCRdb to about 2019). Regarding the complete study: The study examined how the anti-CD2 antibody siplizumab affects alloreactive T-cell subsets in allogeneic mixed lymphocyte reactions built from human PBMCs. The study at large found these results: No functional confirmation was obtained for the suppressive function of proliferating Tregs from siplizumab cultures. For roughly 80-96% of proliferating CD4+ or CD8+ clones, no naive or memory phenotype could be assigned. Sequences below about 10^-5 frequency were poorly captured, so only a minor fraction of alloreactive clones could be mapped to unstimulated subsets. Unstimulated naive T cells appeared to be more diverse than memory T cells, and naive cells seemed to make a substantial contribution to the alloresponse. The cumulative frequency of alloreactive sequences traceable to unstimulated CD4+ memory T cells was significantly reduced by siplizumab. Of the alloreactive CD4+ clones that could be mapped, the Treg-derived share averaged roughly 73% with siplizumab compared with about 25% in control reactions.

TCRbeta CDR3 sequencing was performed on sorted unstimulated T cells and on proliferating T cells recovered from mixed lymphocyte reactions. Fresh whole blood from approximately ten HLA-typed healthy donors was used to isolate PBMCs. To map where alloreactive clones came from, unstimulated CD4+ regulatory T cells were FACS-sorted. Between the V and J ends, shortened by 2 bases and 4 bases respectively, the junction contains 6 bases. CDR1 and CDR2 (MNHEY, SMNVEV) derive from the germline V gene (reference sequence). Including the terminal cysteine and phenylalanine, the CDR3 comprises 13 residues. The CDR3 DNA has 39 bases and is translated from base 1. The sample holds a few counts of this clone. Its antigen remains undetermined. No base quality information exists; no much larger clone differs at one position. Libraries were constructed by the immunoSEQ multiplex PCR assay. Approximately 10^5 TCR templates per sample were assayed by the deep sequencing platform. Genomic DNA extracted from sorted T cells was used for TCRbeta CDR3 sequencing. In the paper's pipeline: Clonal analysis of TCRbeta CDR3 data was done in the R programming language. Unstimulated samples were compared with post-reaction CFSE-low samples to define alloreactive CD4+ and CD8+ clones. By matching sequences to the repertoires of sorted unstimulated Treg and non-Treg cells, each alloreactive CD4+ clone was assigned a regulatory or non-regulatory origin. TCRdb stores this immuneACCESS table with in-frame sequences only. Part of the clones is absent; in the studies checked, under half of the shortfall reflects unresolved V genes, and no reason is known for the rest. V, J and clone size are taken as reported in that table, and D and trimming were inferred from the DNA itself. This sample gives about 100,000 clones in total; roughly 93% of them show up just once. The ten largest account for roughly 0.59% of the sample.

The specimen sequenced was Tregs sorted from blood. This clonotype was obtained from a human donor in good health. Here the chain combines TRBV27 and TRBJ1-5; no D gene can be assigned with confidence. The CDR3 protein: CASSLEVNQPQHF. At the DNA level, the sequence is TGTGCCAGCAGTTTAGAGGTAAATCAGCCCCAGCATTTT.